Given below is one T cell receptor beta chain in context. Germline lookup yields CDR1 DFQATT and CDR2 SNEGSKA (reference sequence). The CDR3 length is 15 residues. The data originate from a study of identical twins. TCRdb recomputed calls from the 5' RACE reads with MiXCR, one row per CDR3 protein. The sample includes 1,800,000 or so distinct CDR3 sequences, roughly 35% of them seen just once. This TCR derives from a newborn girl in good health. Sequencing was carried out using cord blood. The rearrangement uses TRBV20-1 and TRBJ2-4; D might be TRBD2 (5 bases). With the DNA end fitting TRBJ2-7 better, the J assignment may be wrong. CDR3 sequence reads: CSARPPRRATYEQYF. The CDR3 bases are TGCAGTGCTAGACCCCCCCGGCGGGCTACCTACGAGCAGTACTTC.